The rows below give T cell receptor beta chains drawn from one sample of a study of cytomegalovirus exposure and HLA in healthy donors. Generated by immunoSEQ multiplex PCR, the TCRdb table keeps only in-frame clones and is missing some. The listing records roughly 34,000 clones. The sequenced sample consisted of PBMCs. The receptors come from a man aged 35 to 55 in good health and CMV-seronegative. CDR3s include the opening cysteine and the closing phenylalanine or tryptophan. D genes are given only for firm matches.

d_call	cdr3_length	v_call	j_call	cdr3_aa	cdr3_nt
TRBD2	14	TRBV7-8	TRBJ2-3	CASSKAGGRDTQYF	TGTGCCAGCAGCAAAGCGGGAGGGCGGGATACGCAGTATTTT
TRBD1	15	TRBV27	TRBJ1-4	CASSPLGQGGEKLFF	TGTGCCAGCAGTCCCCTTGGACAGGGGGGTGAAAAACTGTTTTTT
-	13	TRBV6-5	TRBJ1-2	CASSKWPPYGYTF	TGTGCCAGCAGTAAGTGGCCGCCTTATGGCTACACCTTC
-	14	TRBV28	TRBJ2-7	CASSLLGGIYEQYF	TGTGCCAGCAGTTTATTGGGAGGAATCTACGAGCAGTACTTC
TRBD1	15	TRBV18	TRBJ1-2	CASSPDRASVYGYTF	TGTGCCAGCTCACCCGACAGGGCAAGTGTCTATGGCTACACCTTC
-	14	TRBV19	TRBJ2-2	CASSRRAPTGELFF	TGTGCCAGTAGTAGGCGGGCGCCGACCGGGGAGCTGTTTTTT
-	14	TRBV30	TRBJ2-1	CAWSVLQGNNEQFF	TGTGCCTGGAGTGTCCTGCAGGGGAACAATGAGCAGTTCTTC
TRBD1	16	TRBV5-4	TRBJ1-2	CASSTRPGQVGYGYTF	TGTGCCAGCAGCACCCGACCGGGACAGGTTGGCTATGGCTACACCTTC
-	15	TRBV7-2	TRBJ2-7	CASSLRQGTPYEQYF	TGTGCCAGCAGCTTACGGCAGGGGACCCCCTACGAGCAGTACTTC
-	15	TRBV7-3	TRBJ2-5	CASSFELVYQETQYF	TGTGCCAGCAGCTTCGAGTTGGTATACCAAGAGACCCAGTACTTC
TRBD1	15	TRBV27	TRBJ1-2	CASSTRTGRLYGYTF	TGTGCCAGCAGTACTCGGACAGGCCGGCTATATGGCTACACCTTC
TRBD1	15	TRBV18	TRBJ1-2	CASSPDGQGRYGYTF	TGTGCCAGCTCGCCTGATGGACAGGGTCGGTATGGCTACACCTTC
TRBD2	14	TRBV10-3	TRBJ2-1	CAISAGGLANEQFF	TGTGCCATCAGTGCTGGGGGACTAGCGAATGAGCAGTTCTTC
-	15	TRBV18	TRBJ2-7	CASSPSEGSAYEQYF	TGTGCCAGCTCCCCCTCCGAGGGAAGCGCCTACGAGCAGTACTTC
TRBD2	17	TRBV5-6	TRBJ2-7	CASSRDYAVTRPYEQYF	TGTGCCAGCAGCCGGGACTATGCGGTAACTCGTCCCTACGAGCAGTACTTC
TRBD1	14	TRBV4-3	TRBJ2-5	CASSPTGTRETQYF	TGCGCCAGCAGCCCGACAGGGACCCGGGAGACCCAGTACTTC
TRBD2	16	TRBV5-1	TRBJ2-1	CASSLLGRETVNEQFF	TGCGCCAGCAGCTTGTTGGGGCGGGAGACCGTTAATGAGCAGTTCTTC